This T cell receptor (beta chain) was recovered during a study of long-term antiretroviral therapy in people with HIV. Study-level points and caveats: Dominance of pre-ART expanded clones persisted, fluctuating and often declining after ART. ART adherence, viral resistance and therapy changes were not recorded.

In regard to this clone: Its specificity is not known.

With 6 bases clipped from V and 6 bases from J, the junction kept 11 bases outside the gene matches. The CDR3 runs 16 residues. Per the germline V gene, CDR1 is MDHEN and CDR2 is SYDVKM. Two or more post-ART PBMC samples, plus at least one pre-ART sample, were available for each donor. Samples were assayed with immunoSEQ v3.0 at survey level. TCRdb's table, derived via immunoSEQ multiplex PCR, lists solely in-frame clones and lacks some. Among around 24,000 clones listed, around 80% were seen once. This receptor was obtained from a woman between 35 and 50 years old with HIV. The specimen was unsorted PBMCs, collected 0.5 years after starting antiretroviral therapy. The chain has TRBV28 and TRBJ2-3; 11 nucleotides line up with TRBD2. For the CDR3, the DNA is TGTGCCAGCAGGGGAGGGCTAGCGGGGGGCGACGATACGCAGTATTTT. This encodes CASRGGLAGGDDTQYF.